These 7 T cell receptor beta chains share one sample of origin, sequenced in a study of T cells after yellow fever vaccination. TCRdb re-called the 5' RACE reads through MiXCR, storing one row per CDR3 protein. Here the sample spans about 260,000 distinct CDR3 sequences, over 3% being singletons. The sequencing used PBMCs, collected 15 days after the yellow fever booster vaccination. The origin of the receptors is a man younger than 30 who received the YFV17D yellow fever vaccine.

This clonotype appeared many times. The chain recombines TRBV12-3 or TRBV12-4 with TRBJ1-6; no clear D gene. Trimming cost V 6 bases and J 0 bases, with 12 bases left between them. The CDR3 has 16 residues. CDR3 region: CASRADGSSYNSPLHF. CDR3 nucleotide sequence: TGTGCCAGCAGGGCAGACGGGAGCTCCTATAATTCACCCCTCCACTTT.

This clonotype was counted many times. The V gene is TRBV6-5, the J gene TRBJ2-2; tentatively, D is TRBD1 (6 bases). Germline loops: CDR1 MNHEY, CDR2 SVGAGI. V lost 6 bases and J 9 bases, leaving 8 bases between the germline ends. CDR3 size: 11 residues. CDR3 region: CASSRGRELFF. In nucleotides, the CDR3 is TGTGCCAGCAGCAGGGGACGGGAGCTGTTTTTT.

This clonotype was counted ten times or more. This chain's CDR3 is CASSYSQAGEQFF. CDR3 coding DNA: TGTGCCAGCAGTTACTCGCAGGCGGGTGAGCAGTTCTTC. This sequence joins TRBV6-2 or TRBV6-3 and TRBJ2-1; D perhaps matches TRBD2 (5 bases). Trimming cost V 0 bases and J 9 bases, with 9 bases left between them. The CDR3 consists of 13 residues. CDR1 MNHEY and CDR2 SVGEGT come from the germline V gene.

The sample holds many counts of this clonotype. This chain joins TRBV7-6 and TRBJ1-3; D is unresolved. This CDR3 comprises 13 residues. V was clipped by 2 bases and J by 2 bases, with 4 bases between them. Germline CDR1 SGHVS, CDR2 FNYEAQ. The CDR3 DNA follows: TGTGCCAGCAGCTTACAAGCTGGAAACACCATATATTTT. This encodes CASSLQAGNTIYF.

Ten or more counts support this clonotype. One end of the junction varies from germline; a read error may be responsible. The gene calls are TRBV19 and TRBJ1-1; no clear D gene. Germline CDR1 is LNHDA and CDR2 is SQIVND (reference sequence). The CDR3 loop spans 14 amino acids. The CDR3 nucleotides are TGTGCCAGTAGTATATTCTCTTCCGGGGAGGTGGCGGTCTTT. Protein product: CASSIFSSGEVAVF.

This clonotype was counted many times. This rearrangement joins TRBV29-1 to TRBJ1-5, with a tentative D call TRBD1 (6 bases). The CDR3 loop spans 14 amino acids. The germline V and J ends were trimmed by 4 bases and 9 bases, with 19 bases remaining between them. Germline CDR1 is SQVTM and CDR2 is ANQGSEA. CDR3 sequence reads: CSVAWGGGDVPQHF. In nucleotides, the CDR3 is TGCAGCGTTGCTTGGGGAGGGGGTGACGTGCCCCAGCATTTT.

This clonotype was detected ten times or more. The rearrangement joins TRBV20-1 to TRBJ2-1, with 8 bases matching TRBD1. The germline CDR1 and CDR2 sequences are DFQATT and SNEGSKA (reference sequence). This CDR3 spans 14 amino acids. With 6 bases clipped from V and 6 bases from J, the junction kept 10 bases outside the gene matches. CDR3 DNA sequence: TGCAGTGCCCGTAATCAGGGGGCTGTCAATGAGCAGTTCTTC. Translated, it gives CSARNQGAVNEQFF.